This TCR beta chain comes out of a study of T cell repertoires in cytomegalovirus infection. About the study: In the study, CMV epitopes included recently identified HLA-C-restricted and well-studied HLA-B-restricted ones. Study-wide results and caveats: Cumulative frequency of public TCR beta families picked out carriers of CMV plus the relevant HLA.

The CDR3 totals 14 residues. V shed 3 bases and J 6 bases; nucleotides not matched to a gene: 7. Germline V gene sequence: CDR1 SGHTA, CDR2 FQGNSA. Ten or more counts support this clonotype. The target antigen is unknown. In TCRdb, the reads were re-called with MiXCR into one record per CDR3 protein. This table has hundreds of thousands of distinct CDR3 sequences, roughly 36% appearing once. This receptor was obtained from a human donor in good health (CMV status not recorded). Some clones in this sample may be carry-over from other donors' samples. The sequenced sample was cultured PBMCs, obtained from culture after CMV antigen stimulation. The rearrangement links TRBV7-2 to TRBJ1-1; 7 nucleotides align to TRBD1. The CDR3 sequence: CASSFRQGWAEAFF. The CDR3 nucleotides read TGTGCCAGCAGCTTTCGACAGGGCTGGGCTGAAGCTTTCTTT. The variable domain in full, completed from reference TRBV7-2 and TRBJ1-1, reads GAGVSQSPSNKVTEKGKDVELRCDPISGHTALYWYRQSLGQGLEFLIYFQGNSAPDKSGLPSDRFSAERTGGSVSTLTIQRTQQEDSAVYLCASSFRQGWAEAFFGQGTRLTVV.